This is a list of T cell receptor beta chains from one sample in a study of blood T cells in healthy people across ages. One entry per CDR3 protein results from TCRdb running MiXCR on the 5' RACE reads. In the table there are approximately 690,000 distinct CDR3 sequences, less than 45% of which are singletons. Sequences were obtained from blood. All receptors come from an elderly man in good health. Each CDR3 is given with its conserved first and last residue. The D gene is left open where the match is weak. Size values are once, few and many counts, or a class for expanded clones, and some rows have none.

TRBD2	.	TRBV20-1	TRBJ2-5	CSAIVKTSGKETQYF	TGCAGTGCTATAGTTAAGACTAGCGGAAAAGAGACCCAGTACTTC
.	.	TRBV20-1	TRBJ2-5	CSARDNQDKLQETQYF	TGCAGTGCTAGAGATAACCAGGATAAACTACAAGAGACCCAGTACTTC
TRBD2	few	TRBV5-1	TRBJ2-2	CASIPTSGDDTGELFF	TGCGCCAGCATTCCGACTAGCGGGGATGACACCGGGGAGCTGTTTTTT
.	.	TRBV4-1	TRBJ1-2	CASSQPQGTDYGYTF	TGCGCCAGCAGCCAACCTCAGGGGACCGACTATGGCTACACCTTC
.	.	TRBV6-1	TRBJ2-1	CASRGRGRTENSYNEQFF	TGTGCCAGCAGGGGTCGGGGGCGCACTGAAAACTCCTACAATGAGCAGTTCTTC
TRBD2	.	TRBV14	TRBJ2-5	CASSQGRLAGETQYF	TGTGCCAGCAGCCAAGGTAGACTAGCGGGGGAGACCCAGTACTTC
.	few	TRBV6-6	TRBJ2-1	CASSYSQRNEQFF	TGTGCCAGCAGTTACTCGCAACGCAATGAGCAGTTCTTC
.	.	TRBV29-1	TRBJ2-7	CSVARGERLGEQYF	TGCAGCGTTGCCAGGGGTGAGCGGTTAGGCGAGCAGTACTTC
TRBD1	.	TRBV7-2	TRBJ2-5	CASSLTGTGAYNEQYF	TGTGCCAGCAGCTTAACCGGGACAGGGGCCTACAATGAGCAGTACTTC
TRBD1	.	TRBV6-2/TRBV6-3	TRBJ2-7	CASRGPGQGKYEQYF	TGTGCCAGCAGGGGACCCGGACAGGGGAAATACGAGCAGTACTTC
TRBD1	many	TRBV28	TRBJ2-5	CASSSPTGYGLKTQYF	TGTGCCAGCAGTTCCCCGACAGGGTATGGGCTAAAGACCCAGTACTTC
TRBD2	.	TRBV18	TRBJ2-4	CASSPKLAAVGEQYF	TGTGCCAGCTCACCAAAACTAGCGGCGGTGGGGGAGCAGTACTTC
.	few	TRBV6-2/TRBV6-3	TRBJ2-1	CASSPTSFNQFF	TGTGCCAGCAGTCCGACTAGTTTTAATCAGTTCTTC
.	.	TRBV21-1	TRBJ2-5	CASSQGPFQIETQYF	TGTGCCAGCAGTCAAGGGCCGTTCCAAATAGAGACCCAGTACTTC
.	.	TRBV7-2	TRBJ2-7	CASSKNTRGEQYF	TGTGCCAGCAGCAAGAACACTCGGGGCGAGCAGTACTTC
.	few	TRBV6-2/TRBV6-3	TRBJ2-3	CASSYSKTPQYF	TGTGCCAGCAGTTACTCGAAGACGCCGCAGTATTTT
.	many	TRBV12-3/TRBV12-4	TRBJ2-7	CASSFSGYEQYF	TGTGCCAGCAGTTTTAGTGGATACGAGCAGTACTTC
.	few	TRBV2	TRBJ1-5	CASSEASYSNQPQHF	TGTGCCAGCAGTGAAGCGAGTTATAGCAATCAGCCCCAGCATTTT
.	few	TRBV15	TRBJ1-2	CATSSRVGSYGYTF	TGTGCCACCAGCAGCAGGGTCGGTAGCTATGGCTACACCTTC
.	.	TRBV6-1	TRBJ2-6	CASYLWGSGANVLTF	TGTGCCAGCTACTTATGGGGTTCTGGGGCCAACGTCCTGACTTTC
TRBD2	.	TRBV7-6	TRBJ2-5	CASSLKREGVSNEQYF	TGTGCCAGCAGCTTAAAGCGGGAGGGGGTTTCGAATGAGCAGTACTTC
TRBD1	few	TRBV3-1	TRBJ2-1	CASTPGTGRNEQFF	TGTGCCAGCACCCCCGGGACAGGGAGGAATGAGCAGTTCTTC
TRBD2	.	TRBV7-2	TRBJ2-3	CASSLLRGGTDTQYF	TGTGCCAGCAGCTTACTGCGGGGGGGCACAGATACGCAGTATTTT
.	few	TRBV20-1	TRBJ1-6	CSAREVPFGVRNSPLHF	TGCAGTGCTAGAGAGGTCCCTTTTGGAGTGCGGAATTCACCCCTCCACTTT
TRBD1	.	TRBV6-6	TRBJ1-5	CASTSDRGRGPQHF	TGTGCCAGCACTTCCGACAGGGGCCGGGGGCCCCAGCATTTT
.	.	TRBV2	TRBJ2-4	CASSEGRRQVKNIQYF	TGTGCCAGCAGTGAAGGGCGGCGTCAGGTGAAAAACATTCAGTACTTC
TRBD2	few	TRBV28	TRBJ2-1	CASSLAGEGYNEQFF	TGTGCCAGCAGCTTAGCGGGAGAAGGCTACAATGAGCAGTTCTTC
.	.	TRBV27	TRBJ1-2	CASRWGSNYGYTF	TGTGCCAGCAGGTGGGGCAGCAACTATGGCTACACCTTC
.	many	TRBV7-2	TRBJ2-7	CASSATGREQYF	TGTGCCAGCAGCGCGACAGGCAGGGAGCAGTACTTC
TRBD1	many	TRBV5-6	TRBJ2-2	CASTEPGQLNTGELFF	TGTGCCAGCACCGAACCGGGACAGTTAAACACCGGGGAGCTGTTTTTT